This TCR beta chain was documented in a study of shared clonotypes between healthy human individuals. Background on the study: Plates per donor: three CD4 naive, three CD4 memory, two CD8 naive, one CD8 memory.

The germline V and J ends were trimmed by 5 bases and 7 bases, with 23 bases remaining between them. Germline-derived CDR1 and CDR2 are SGHVS and FQNEAQ. This CDR3 spans 16 amino acids. Measured with immunoSEQ multiplex PCR; TCRdb has only the in-frame clones, and not every one. The sample lists roughly 2.2 million clones, about 90% occurring once. Study observations and caveats: It was the few donors that limited the genetic and exposure-history diversity represented. It was expected that sequencing depth would affect clonotype sharing among donors. Estimated richness values were generally larger in naive subsets than in memory subsets.

In the case of this clone: The antigen remains undetermined.

The rearrangement joins TRBV7-8 to TRBJ2-5, with D possibly TRBD2 on 7 matching bases. The receptor was isolated from a man between 18 and 35 years old in good health. Some clones in this sample may be carry-over from other donors' samples. Sequencing used naive CD4+ T cells from PBMCs. Indicated subset: CD45RA+ positively selected. CDR3 residues: CASSPAGAGNKVTQYF. The CDR3, as DNA: TGTGCCAGCAGCCCGGCGGGGGCAGGGAACAAGGTGACCCAGTACTTC.